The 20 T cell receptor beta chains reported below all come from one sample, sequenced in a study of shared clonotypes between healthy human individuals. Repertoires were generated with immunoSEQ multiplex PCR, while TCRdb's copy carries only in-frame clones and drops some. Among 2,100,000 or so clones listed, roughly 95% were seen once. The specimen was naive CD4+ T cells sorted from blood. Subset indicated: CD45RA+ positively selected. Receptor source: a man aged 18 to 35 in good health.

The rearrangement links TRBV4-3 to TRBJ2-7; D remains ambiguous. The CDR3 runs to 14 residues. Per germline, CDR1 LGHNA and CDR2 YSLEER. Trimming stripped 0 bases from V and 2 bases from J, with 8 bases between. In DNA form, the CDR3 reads TGCGCCAGCAGCCAAGACAGGCCCGCCTACGAGCAGTACTTC. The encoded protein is CASSQDRPAYEQYF.

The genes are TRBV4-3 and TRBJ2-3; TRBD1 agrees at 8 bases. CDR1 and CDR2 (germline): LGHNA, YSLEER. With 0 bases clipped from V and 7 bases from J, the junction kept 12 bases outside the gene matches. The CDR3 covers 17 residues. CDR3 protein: CASSQDEGQAEDNTQYF. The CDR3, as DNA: TGCGCCAGCAGCCAAGATGAGGGACAGGCAGAGGATAATACGCAGTATTTT.

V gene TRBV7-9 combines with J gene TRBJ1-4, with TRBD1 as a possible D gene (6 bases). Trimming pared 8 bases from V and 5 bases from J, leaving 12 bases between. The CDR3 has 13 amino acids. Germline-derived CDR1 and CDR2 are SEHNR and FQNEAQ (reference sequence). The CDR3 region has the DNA TGTGCCAGCCGGGGGCCGAGAAATGAAAAACTGTTTTTT. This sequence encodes CASRGPRNEKLFF. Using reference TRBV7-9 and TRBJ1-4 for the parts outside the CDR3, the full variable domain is DTGVSQNPRHKITKRGQNVTFRCDPISEHNRLYWYRQTLGQGPEFLTYFQNEAQLEKSRLLSDRFSAERPKGSFSTLEIQRTEQGDSAMYLCASRGPRNEKLFFGSGTQLSVL.

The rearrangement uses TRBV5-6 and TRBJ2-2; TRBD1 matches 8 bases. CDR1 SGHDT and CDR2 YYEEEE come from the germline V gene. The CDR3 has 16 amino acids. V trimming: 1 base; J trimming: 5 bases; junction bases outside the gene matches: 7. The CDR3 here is CASSLLSGGKTGELFF. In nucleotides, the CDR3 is TGTGCCAGCAGCTTGCTGTCAGGGGGCAAGACCGGGGAGCTGTTTTTT.

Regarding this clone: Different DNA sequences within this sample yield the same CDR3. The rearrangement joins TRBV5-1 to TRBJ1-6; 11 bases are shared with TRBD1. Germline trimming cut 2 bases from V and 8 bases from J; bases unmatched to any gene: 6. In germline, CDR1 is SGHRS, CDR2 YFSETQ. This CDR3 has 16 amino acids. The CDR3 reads CASSLGTGGGDSPLHF. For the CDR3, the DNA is TGCGCCAGCAGCTTAGGGACAGGGGGAGGGGATTCACCCCTCCACTTT.

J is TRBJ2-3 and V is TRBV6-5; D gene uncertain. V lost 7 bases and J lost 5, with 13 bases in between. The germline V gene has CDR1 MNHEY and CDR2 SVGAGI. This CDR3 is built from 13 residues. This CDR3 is CASKVGPGDTQYF. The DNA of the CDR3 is TGTGCCAGCAAGGTAGGGCCAGGAGATACGCAGTATTTT.

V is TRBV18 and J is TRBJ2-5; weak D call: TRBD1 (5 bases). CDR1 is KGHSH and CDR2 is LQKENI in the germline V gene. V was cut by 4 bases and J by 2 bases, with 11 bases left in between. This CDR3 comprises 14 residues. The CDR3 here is CASSLLTEQETQYF. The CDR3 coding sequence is TGTGCCAGCTCACTCTTGACAGAACAAGAGACCCAGTACTTC.

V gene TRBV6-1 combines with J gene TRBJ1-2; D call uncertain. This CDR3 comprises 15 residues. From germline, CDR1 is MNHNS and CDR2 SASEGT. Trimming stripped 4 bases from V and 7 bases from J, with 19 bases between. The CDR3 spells CASSVQHNSVLGYTF. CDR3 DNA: TGTGCCAGCAGTGTCCAACATAACTCTGTGCTTGGCTACACCTTC.

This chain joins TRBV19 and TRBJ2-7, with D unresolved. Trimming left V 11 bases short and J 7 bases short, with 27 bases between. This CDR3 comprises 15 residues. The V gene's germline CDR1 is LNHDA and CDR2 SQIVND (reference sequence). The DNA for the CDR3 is TGTGCCGGACGCGTCACAGTCGCCAATAGGGTGGAGCAGTACTTC. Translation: CAGRVTVANRVEQYF.

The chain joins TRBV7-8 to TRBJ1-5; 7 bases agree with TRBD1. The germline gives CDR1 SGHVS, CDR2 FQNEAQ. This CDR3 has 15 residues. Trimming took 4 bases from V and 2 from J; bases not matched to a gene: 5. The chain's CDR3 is CASSSGGEGNQPQHF. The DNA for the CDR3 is TGTGCCAGCAGCTCAGGGGGGGAAGGCAATCAGCCCCAGCATTTT.

For the CDR3, the DNA is TGTGCCAGCAGTAAGGACAGGGCCACTGAAGCTTTCTTT. This sequence encodes CASSKDRATEAFF. The chain joins TRBV6-1 to TRBJ1-1; 8 bases align to TRBD1. V lost 5 bases and J lost 4; bases outside the gene matches: 3. CDR3 length equals 13 residues. CDR1 and CDR2 (germline): MNHNS, SASEGT.

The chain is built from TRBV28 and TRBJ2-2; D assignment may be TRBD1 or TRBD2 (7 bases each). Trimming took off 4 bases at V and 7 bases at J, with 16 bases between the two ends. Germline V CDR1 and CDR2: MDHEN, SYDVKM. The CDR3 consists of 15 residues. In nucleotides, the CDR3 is TGTGCCAGCAGTTGGGCAGACAGGGAGGGCGGGGAGCTGTTTTTT. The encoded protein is CASSWADREGGELFF.

The CDR3 sequence: CASSSRGTVKSYEQYF. The CDR3 DNA reads as TGTGCCAGCAGCTCCCGTGGGACAGTGAAATCCTACGAGCAGTACTTC. The V and J genes are TRBV7-2 and TRBJ2-7; TRBD1 agrees at 7 bases. Per the germline V gene, CDR1 is SGHTA and CDR2 is FQGNSA. J was trimmed by 1 base and V by 4 bases; bases with no gene match: 10. The CDR3 contains 16 residues.

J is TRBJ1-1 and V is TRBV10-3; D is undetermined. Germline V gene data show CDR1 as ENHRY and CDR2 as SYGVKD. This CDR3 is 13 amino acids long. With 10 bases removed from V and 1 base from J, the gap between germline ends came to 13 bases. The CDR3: CATFREGNTEAFF. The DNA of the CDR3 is TGTGCCACTTTTCGAGAGGGGAACACTGAAGCTTTCTTT.

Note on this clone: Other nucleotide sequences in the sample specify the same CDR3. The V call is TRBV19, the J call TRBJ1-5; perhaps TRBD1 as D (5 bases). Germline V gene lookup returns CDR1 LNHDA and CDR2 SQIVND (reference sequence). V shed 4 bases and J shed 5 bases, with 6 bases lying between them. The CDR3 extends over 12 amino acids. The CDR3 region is CASSRGDQPQHF. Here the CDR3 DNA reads TGTGCCAGTAGTAGGGGGGATCAGCCCCAGCATTTT.

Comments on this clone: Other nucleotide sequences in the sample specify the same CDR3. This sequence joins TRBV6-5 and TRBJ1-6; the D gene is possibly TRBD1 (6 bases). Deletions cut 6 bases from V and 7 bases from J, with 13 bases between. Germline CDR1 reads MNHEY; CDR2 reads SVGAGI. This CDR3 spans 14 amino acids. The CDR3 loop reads CASSLRGGNSPLHF. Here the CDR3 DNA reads TGTGCCAGCAGCCTCAGAGGGGGAAATTCACCCCTCCACTTT.

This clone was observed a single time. Written as DNA, the CDR3 is TGTGCCAGCAGCGCCCGGGCATTATCCATGGCTGAGCAGTTCTTC. This gives the protein CASSARALSMAEQFF. V usage is TRBV2 and J usage is TRBJ2-1; D gene unclear. Germline V gene sequence: CDR1 SNHLY, CDR2 FYNNEI. This CDR3 contains 15 residues. V was shortened by 6 bases and J by 9 bases, with 21 bases between the two germline ends.

The CDR3 nucleotides read TGTGCCAGCAGCCAAGTGGGACTAGCGGACAGCTCCTACGAGCAGTACTTC. Protein product: CASSQVGLADSSYEQYF. The V call is TRBV14, the J call TRBJ2-7, with 11 bases matching TRBD2. V was clipped by 1 base and J by 0 bases; unmatched bases: 5. Germline values: CDR1 SGHDN, CDR2 FVKESK. The CDR3 runs to 17 residues.

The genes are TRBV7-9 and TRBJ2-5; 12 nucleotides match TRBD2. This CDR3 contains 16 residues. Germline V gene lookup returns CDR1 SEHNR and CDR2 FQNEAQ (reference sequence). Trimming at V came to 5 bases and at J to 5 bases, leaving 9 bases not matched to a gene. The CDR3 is CASSLRTTSGRETQYF. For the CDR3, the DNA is TGTGCCAGCAGCCTAAGGACCACTAGCGGGAGGGAGACCCAGTACTTC.

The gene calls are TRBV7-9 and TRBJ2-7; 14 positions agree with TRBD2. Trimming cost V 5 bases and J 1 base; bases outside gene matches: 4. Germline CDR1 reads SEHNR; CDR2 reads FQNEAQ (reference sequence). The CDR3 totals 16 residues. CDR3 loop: CASSRGLAGVSYEQYF. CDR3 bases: TGTGCCAGCAGCCGGGGACTAGCGGGGGTATCCTACGAGCAGTACTTC.